Presented here are 25 T cell receptor beta chains from one specimen sequenced in a study of blood T cells in healthy people across ages. Together with a sample-barcoded 5' primer, a J-beta primer mix was included in a second PCR lasting about 6 to 11 cycles. TCRdb fed the 5' RACE reads into MiXCR, producing one record per CDR3 protein. In the table there are 800,000 to 950,000 distinct CDR3 sequences, about 27% of which are singletons. The sample was also linked to a second study, of T cells of mothers and their children.

Sequences were obtained from blood. The receptors were sampled from a woman in her forties in good health.

CDR3 coding DNA: TGTGCCAGCGGGTCCCCAGGGCAGAAACGCGCAGATACGCAGTATTTT. Its translation is CASGSPGQKRADTQYF. The V gene is TRBV28, the J gene TRBJ2-3; the D gene is possibly TRBD1 (5 bases). Trimming pared 8 bases from V and 4 bases from J, leaving 22 bases between. Germline V gives CDR1 MDHEN, CDR2 SYDVKM. There are 16 residues in the CDR3.

This clonotype was counted many times. The chain is built from TRBV12-3 or TRBV12-4 and TRBJ1-4; TRBD1 matches at 8 bases. Trimming at V came to 6 bases and at J to 7 bases, leaving 7 bases not matched to a gene. The CDR3 runs 14 residues. The CDR3 is CASSDRTGFEKLFF. Written as DNA, the CDR3 is TGTGCCAGCAGCGACAGGACAGGGTTTGAAAAACTGTTTTTT.

This clonotype occurred many times. The CDR3 sequence is CASSAPSTDTQYF. In DNA, the CDR3 is TGTGCCAGCAGCGCCCCAAGCACAGATACGCAGTATTTT. This chain connects TRBV9 to TRBJ2-3; D gene uncertain. Germline CDR1 and CDR2: SGDLS and YYNGEE. The ends were cut back, 3 bases at V and 0 bases at J, with 5 bases in the middle. The CDR3 is 13 residues long.

This clonotype was seen at least ten times. The J gene is TRBJ2-5, the V gene TRBV7-2; TRBD1 matches at 10 bases. Germline V gives CDR1 SGHTA, CDR2 FQGNSA. This CDR3 contains 15 residues. V lost 6 bases and J lost 4; bases outside the gene matches: 8. The CDR3 nucleotides are TGTGCCAGCAGTCGAGGGACAGGGGATCGAGAGACCCAGTACTTC. Residues: CASSRGTGDRETQYF.

This clonotype was seen only a few times. A much more abundant neighbour one base away suggests this may be a read error. J is TRBJ1-1 and V is TRBV29-1; 9 positions agree with TRBD1. The CDR3 spans 12 residues. The germline gives CDR1 SQVTM, CDR2 ANQGSEA. The J segment lost 8 bases and the V segment lost 6 bases, leaving 7 bases of the junction unmatched. The CDR3 DNA reads as TGCAGCGTCGCACAGGGGGCAGAGGAAGCTTTCTTT. As protein: CSVAQGAEEAFF.

A note on this clonotype: One junction end does not reproduce the germline sequence, and a read error may be involved. This chain links TRBV9 with TRBJ2-5; 9 bases agree with TRBD1. Near its end, the DNA agrees better with TRBJ2-7, so the J call may be wrong. Germline CDR1 is SGDLS and CDR2 is YYNGEE. This CDR3 contains 15 residues. CDR3 nucleotides: TGTGCCAGCAGCCCCTTTGGGACAGGGTCCTCCGAGCAGTACTTC. Its protein is CASSPFGTGSSEQYF.

Many counts were recorded for this clonotype. This sequence joins TRBV25-1 and TRBJ2-5; 10 nucleotides match TRBD1. Trimming took 6 bases from V and 3 from J; bases not matched to a gene: 7. The CDR3 spans 15 residues. The V gene's germline CDR1 is MGHDK and CDR2 SYGVNS. CDR3 sequence (DNA): TGTGCCAGCAGGGCCGGGACAGGGGCGAAAGAGACCCAGTACTTC. This sequence encodes CASRAGTGAKETQYF.

V gene TRBV29-1 combines with J gene TRBJ1-2; 8 bases match TRBD1. The germline CDR1 and CDR2 sequences are SQVTM and ANQGSEA. Trimming removed 7 bases from V and 5 bases from J; junction bases left unmatched: 9. The CDR3 runs 13 residues. The CDR3 loop is CSAAGQGEYGYTF. CDR3 in DNA: TGCAGCGCTGCCGGACAGGGAGAGTATGGCTACACCTTC.

This clonotype was seen ten or more times. This chain connects TRBV29-1 to TRBJ1-5; D uncertain. The CDR3 is 13 amino acids. The V gene's germline CDR1 is SQVTM and CDR2 ANQGSEA. V was clipped by 4 bases and J by 0 bases, with 7 bases between them. CDR3 nucleotide sequence: TGCAGCGTTGCTCAGAATAGCAATCAGCCCCAGCATTTT. It translates to CSVAQNSNQPQHF. Supplemented by reference TRBV29-1 and TRBJ1-5, the full variable domain reads SAVISQKPSRDICQRGTSLTIQCQVDSQVTMMFWYRQQPGQSLTLIATANQGSEATYESGFVIDKFPISRPNLTFSTLTVSNMSPEDSSIYLCSVAQNSNQPQHFGDGTRLSIL.

The V call is TRBV18, the J call TRBJ1-1, with a tentative D call TRBD1 (6 bases). The CDR3 is 13 amino acids. The V end was cut by 6 bases, the J end by 4 bases, with 12 bases between. CDR1 and CDR2 (germline): KGHSH, LQKENI. The CDR3 loop reads CASSRTESTEAFF. The CDR3 nucleotides are TGTGCCAGCTCTAGGACAGAGAGCACTGAAGCTTTCTTT.

As regards this clonotype: A clone one base away is much larger, so this may be a read error. The chain combines TRBV11-1 with TRBJ2-5; maybe TRBD1 (5 bases). The DNA end is a closer match to TRBJ2-7, so the J assignment may be wrong. CDR3 length equals 12 residues. Germline-derived CDR1 and CDR2 are SGHAT and FQDESV (reference sequence). The CDR3 coding sequence is TGTGCCAGCAGCCGGACATTATGCGAGCAGTACTTC. Its protein is CASSRTLCEQYF.

The rearrangement uses TRBV7-3 and TRBJ1-1; possible D gene TRBD1, 5 bases. Germline V gene data show CDR1 as SGHTA and CDR2 as FQGTGA. V lost 6 bases and J 1 base, leaving 9 bases between the germline ends. This CDR3 region has 13 residues. This chain's CDR3 is CASRVTANTEAFF. DNA for the CDR3: TGTGCCAGCAGAGTGACAGCGAACACTGAAGCTTTCTTT.

This clonotype was recorded many times. The chain is built from TRBV5-1 and TRBJ2-5; D remains unclear. Germline V gives CDR1 SGHRS, CDR2 YFSETQ. V was cut by 2 bases and J by 2 bases, with 4 bases left in between. The CDR3 contains 12 residues. The CDR3 protein is CASSFGQETQYF. DNA of the CDR3: TGCGCCAGCAGCTTTGGTCAAGAGACCCAGTACTTC.

V usage is TRBV9 and J usage is TRBJ2-7; 10 nucleotides align to TRBD1. The CDR3 extends over 16 amino acids. V was clipped by 0 bases and J by 7 bases; unmatched bases: 10. From germline, CDR1 is SGDLS and CDR2 YYNGEE. CDR3 sequence (DNA): TGTGCCAGCAGCGTAGACTCAGGGACAGGGGATAATGAGCAGTACTTC. Protein: CASSVDSGTGDNEQYF.

In this sample, this clonotype turned up a few times. The chain employs TRBV5-6 and TRBJ2-1, with 14 nucleotides matching TRBD2. The CDR3 totals 19 residues. The ends lost 3 bases at V and 8 bases at J; junction bases unmatched: 16. CDR1 and CDR2 (germline): SGHDT, YYEEEE. The CDR3 bases are TGTGCCAGCAGCTCAAGTCCCGGGACTAGCGGGGGCCCCCATGATGAGCAGTTCTTC. Translated: CASSSSPGTSGGPHDEQFF.

In this sample, this clonotype turned up a few times. The rearrangement links TRBV11-1 to TRBJ2-1, with TRBD2 identical over 12 bases. Losses at the gene ends were 0 bases for V and 7 bases for J; bases not matched to a gene: 4. This CDR3 has 16 amino acids. Germline values: CDR1 SGHAT, CDR2 FQDESV (reference sequence). CDR3 nucleotide sequence: TGTGCCAGCAGCTTAGCCGGACTAGCGGGGAGGAATGAGCAGTTCTTC. Protein: CASSLAGLAGRNEQFF.

This clonotype turned up a few times. V is TRBV11-3 and J is TRBJ2-1; D possibly matches TRBD1 or TRBD2 (5 bases each). This CDR3 contains 15 residues. Trimming shortened V by 1 base and J by 3 bases, and 10 bases separated the two germline ends. Germline CDR1 reads SGHNT; CDR2 reads YENEEA. In DNA, the CDR3 is TGTGCCAGCAGCTTAGCGGGGCTATACTACAATGAGCAGTTCTTC. As protein: CASSLAGLYYNEQFF.

In its sample, this clonotype was seen a few times. The chain is built from TRBV20-1 and TRBJ1-5; D call uncertain. Trimming removed 6 bases at V and 1 base at J, with 7 bases between. The CDR3 consists of 12 residues. CDR1 DFQATT and CDR2 SNEGSKA come from the germline V gene (reference sequence). DNA of the CDR3: TGCAGTGCGCAACTAAGCAATCAGCCCCAGCATTTT. It codes for CSAQLSNQPQHF.

This clonotype was recorded at least ten times. The chain uses TRBV20-1 and TRBJ2-7, with 9 positions matching TRBD1. In germline, CDR1 is DFQATT, CDR2 SNEGSKA (reference sequence). V lost 0 bases to trimming and J lost 4 bases; unmatched junction nucleotides: 7. The CDR3 contains 15 residues. The CDR3 bases are TGCAGTGCTAGAGACCGGACAGGGGTCGGTTACGAGCAGTACTTC. It is translated as CSARDRTGVGYEQYF.

As regards this clonotype: One end of the junction is discordant with germline, which a read error may explain. This chain links TRBV30 with TRBJ1-2; 7 positions match TRBD1. Germline loops: CDR1 GTSNPN, CDR2 SVGIG (reference sequence). The CDR3 length is 16 residues. The CDR3 reads CTWSSKGQRRIYGYTF. The CDR3 DNA sequence: TGTACCTGGAGCAGCAAGGGACAGCGACGGATCTATGGCTACACCTTC.

The chain has TRBV4-3 and TRBJ1-5; no firm D call. Trimming stripped 4 bases from V and 3 bases from J, with 7 bases between. This CDR3 is built from 13 residues. Per the germline V gene, CDR1 is LGHNA and CDR2 is YSLEER. Here the CDR3 DNA reads TGCGCCAGCAGCCTTAACGACAATCAGCCCCAGCATTTT. Its translation: CASSLNDNQPQHF.

This clonotype was observed a few times. This rearrangement joins TRBV6-1 to TRBJ2-7; possible D gene TRBD1, 5 bases. The V gene lost 3 bases and the J gene lost 2 bases, with 11 bases spanning the gap. Germline V gene lookup returns CDR1 MNHNS and CDR2 SASEGT. The CDR3 has 14 amino acids. CDR3 sequence reads: CASSEVGATYEQYF. As DNA, the CDR3 is TGTGCCAGCAGTGAGGTTGGGGCCACCTACGAGCAGTACTTC.

The rearrangement links TRBV3-1 to TRBJ1-2; no definite D call. Germline V gene data show CDR1 as LGHDT and CDR2 as YNNKEL (reference sequence). Trimming took 1 base from V and 12 from J, leaving 12 bases between them. The CDR3 loop spans 12 amino acids. DNA of the CDR3: TGTGCCAGCAGCCAAGTGTCAAGTCTACACACCTTC. Its translation is CASSQVSSLHTF.

The chain uses TRBV15 and TRBJ1-2; 8 bases align to TRBD1. V was clipped by 1 base and J by 5 bases; unmatched bases: 3. Germline CDR1 and CDR2: LNHNV and YYDKDF (reference sequence). The CDR3 runs 14 residues. CDR3: CATSRGDRSYGYTF. The DNA of the CDR3 is TGTGCCACCAGCAGAGGGGACAGGAGTTATGGCTACACCTTC.

This chain's CDR3 is CASSLKGVEGYTF. CDR3 nucleotide sequence: TGTGCCAGCAGTTTAAAAGGGGTAGAGGGCTACACCTTC. The V call is TRBV27, the J call TRBJ1-2; D may be TRBD1 (5 bases). The germline V gene has CDR1 MNHEY and CDR2 SMNVEV (reference sequence). The CDR3 has 13 amino acids. Trimming took off 2 bases at V and 8 bases at J, with 12 bases between the two ends.